This entry is about one TCR beta chain. The antigen remains undetermined. This specimen belongs to a study of blood T cells in healthy people across ages. The CDR3 length is 14 residues. Germline lookup yields CDR1 MNHNY and CDR2 SVGAGI (reference sequence). V was pared by 4 bases and J by 4 bases, with 13 bases between. Overall study findings and caveats: Diversity estimated from one million T cells was considered an underestimate. Correlation between TCR beta diversity and naive T cell percentage was strong. Age showed a roughly linear inverse relationship with TCR beta diversity per million T cells.

Through a sample-barcoded 5' primer and a J-beta primer mix, a second PCR was run for roughly 7 to 11 cycles. CDR3-containing paired-end reads numbered at least 2.5 million in each sample. In TCRdb, the 5' RACE reads were re-called with MiXCR into one record per CDR3 protein. The repertoire holds roughly 830,000 distinct CDR3 sequences, with around two thirds as singletons. The clonotype comes from a young man in good health. The chain links TRBV6-6 to TRBJ1-2, with a tentative D call TRBD1 (5 bases). Specimen: blood. In DNA, the CDR3 is TGTGCCAGCAGTTCCTCGGCCGGGACCTATGGCTACACCTTC. Translating gives CASSSSAGTYGYTF.